This T cell receptor (beta chain) was recovered during a study of blood T cells in healthy people across ages. Together with a sample-barcoded 5' primer, a J-beta primer mix was included in a second PCR lasting roughly 7 to 11 cycles. TCRdb used MiXCR to reprocess the 5' RACE reads, holding one entry per CDR3 protein. This sample yields around 800,000 distinct CDR3 sequences, of which around two fifths are seen a single time; around 18% belongs to the top ten. Germline V lookup: CDR1 SGHDN, CDR2 FVKESK. The V gene end was trimmed by 7 bases and the J gene end by 2 bases; junction bases not matched to a gene: 11. CDR3 length: 16 residues.

The sample was blood. The sequence derives from a man in his 60s in good health. The chain recombines TRBV14 with TRBJ2-5, with 9 bases matching TRBD1. Written as DNA, the CDR3 is TGTGCCAGCACCGAAGGGACAGGGAGCTTTCAAGAGACCCAGTACTTC. Protein: CASTEGTGSFQETQYF.